This TCR beta chain was identified during a study of cytomegalovirus exposure and HLA in healthy donors. The ends were cut back, 1 base at V and 8 bases at J, with 8 bases in the middle. The CDR3 sequence is 11 residues long. Germline V gene data show CDR1 as DFQATT and CDR2 as SNEGSKA (reference sequence). This clone was counted only a few times. What it binds is unknown. The study ran its PCR with 60 Vbeta and 13 Jbeta primers. The assay was immunoSEQ multiplex PCR, and TCRdb's table has in-frame clones only and misses some. The sample has some 160,000 clones; approximately 80% are singletons. Study results and caveats: Presence/absence analyses treated sequencing depth as roughly uniform across donors.

This TCR was sampled from a middle-aged woman in good health and CMV-seropositive. The specimen sequenced was PBMCs. This chain uses TRBV20-1 with TRBJ1-1; no clear D. The DNA for the CDR3 is TGCAGTGCTAGAGGTGGCGGGGAAGCTTTCTTT. It specifies CSARGGGEAFF.